Listed here are 2 T cell receptor beta chains from one sample, sequenced in a study of blood T cell repertoires in COVID-19. Clones were sequenced by immunoSEQ multiplex PCR, and TCRdb holds only the in-frame ones, with some missing. The data show tens of thousands of clones, almost 85% seen once. Source material: peripheral blood. The receptor set was obtained from a man between 60 and 75 years old with acute or convalescent COVID-19.

The chain is built from TRBV12-3 or TRBV12-4 and TRBJ1-6; no reliable D call. Trimming took 5 bases from V and 8 from J, leaving 7 bases between them. The CDR3 spans 12 residues. The CDR3 DNA is TGTGCCAGCAGTCCGACTCATTCACCCCTCCACTTT. Translation: CASSPTHSPLHF.

The J gene is TRBJ1-1, the V gene TRBV5-1, with TRBD1 matching 8 bases. From germline, CDR1 is SGHRS and CDR2 YFSETQ. The CDR3 extends over 14 amino acids. Germline trimming cut 3 bases from V and 3 bases from J; bases unmatched to any gene: 4. The CDR3 sequence is CASSWTGRDTEAFF. The DNA of the CDR3 is TGCGCCAGCAGCTGGACAGGGAGGGACACTGAAGCTTTCTTT.